Below are 22 T cell receptor beta chains sequenced from a single sample in a study of beta chain features in type 1 diabetes. The antigens for these receptors are not known. Sequencing targeted expressed TCRB transcripts, as all isolated RNA had been reverse transcribed. Produced via immunoSEQ multiplex PCR; TCRdb's table is partial and in-frame only. Of about 160,000 clones listed, roughly 8% are singletons. Points from the study as a whole: Moderately but significantly shorter TCRB CDR3s were found in Type 1 diabetes patients in all four CD4+ subsets.

The sequenced material came from central memory CD4+ T cells from blood. The receptors come from a woman younger than 35 with type 1 diabetes.

The chain recombines TRBV18 with TRBJ1-2; TRBD1 aligns across 7 bases. Trimming at V came to 9 bases and at J to 8 bases, leaving 9 bases not matched to a gene. Germline CDR1 KGHSH, CDR2 LQKENI. The CDR3 runs 12 residues. The chain's CDR3 is CASSGQEGGYTF. The CDR3 DNA sequence: TGTGCCAGTTCCGGACAGGAGGGAGGCTACACCTTC.

The chain links TRBV11-1 to TRBJ1-5; possible D gene TRBD1, 5 bases. This CDR3 spans 14 amino acids. Between the trimmed V and J ends, which lost 1 base and 2 bases, there was a span of 6 bases. Per the germline V gene, CDR1 is SGHAT and CDR2 is FQDESV (reference sequence). CDR3 nucleotide sequence: TGTGCCAGCAGCTTAGGGGGGGGCAATCAGCCCCAGCATTTT. Translated, it gives CASSLGGGNQPQHF.

This clone was observed a few times. This chain joins TRBV23-1 and TRBJ2-7, with 9 bases matching TRBD1. TRBV23-1 is reported as an ORF; its role is uncertain. The V and J ends lost 4 bases and 3 bases, in that order; junction bases with no gene match: 7. The CDR3 is made up of 15 amino acids. CDR3 DNA sequence: TGCGCCAGCAGTCCCCCGACAGGGGGAGGCTACGAGCAGTACTTC. It specifies CASSPPTGGGYEQYF.

This clone came up a few times. The chain carries TRBV5-1 and TRBJ1-3, with 11 bases aligning to TRBD1. The CDR3 sequence is 19 residues long. CDR1 and CDR2 (germline): SGHRS, YFSETQ. The V and J ends lost 7 bases and 0 bases, in that order; junction bases with no gene match: 15. CDR3 amino acids: CASCIGTGGSLSSGNTIYF. In nucleotides, the CDR3 is TGCGCCAGCTGTATTGGGACAGGGGGAAGTTTGAGCTCTGGAAACACCATATATTTT.

The V gene is TRBV21-1, the J gene TRBJ2-2; TRBD1 is the table's D call and was not checked against the DNA. TRBV21-1 constitutes a pseudogene. CDR3 size: 16 residues. CDR3 amino acids: CASSANGTGNTGELFF. CDR3 nucleotide sequence: TGTGCCAGCAGCGCTAACGGGACAGGGAACACCGGGGAGCTGTTTTTT.

The chain links TRBV2 to TRBJ1-2; 9 bases are a match to TRBD1. CDR1 SNHLY and CDR2 FYNNEI come from the germline V gene. Trimming at V came to 6 bases and at J to 8 bases, leaving 7 bases not matched to a gene. This CDR3 is 13 amino acids long. In DNA, the CDR3 is TGTGCCAGCAGGCCCCCGGGACAGGGCGGCTACACCTTC. As protein: CASRPPGQGGYTF.

This clone was detected only a few times. The J gene is TRBJ1-2, the V gene TRBV5-1; D perhaps matches TRBD1 (6 bases). V was pared by 4 bases and J by 4 bases, with 11 bases between. The CDR3 runs to 13 residues. Per germline, CDR1 SGHRS and CDR2 YFSETQ. The CDR3 sequence: CASSKGHTYGYTF. The CDR3 DNA follows: TGCGCCAGCAGCAAGGGACACACCTATGGCTACACCTTC.

This clone was counted between two and nine times. V usage is TRBV4-3 and J usage is TRBJ2-3; D not certain. The V and J ends lost 4 bases and 2 bases respectively, with 7 bases between them. From germline, CDR1 is LGHNA and CDR2 YSLEER. The CDR3 runs to 13 residues. Written as DNA, the CDR3 is TGCGCCAGCAGCCGGAGTATCACAGATACGCAGTATTTT. Amino acids: CASSRSITDTQYF.

The chain is built from TRBV7-3 and TRBJ2-2, with no clear D. The germline CDR1 and CDR2 sequences are SGHTA and FQGTGA. This CDR3 has 14 amino acids. V lost 4 bases and J lost 2, with 8 bases in between. The CDR3 DNA reads as TGTGCCAGCAGCTCTAGTGGAAACACCGGGGAGCTGTTTTTT. Residues: CASSSSGNTGELFF. The full variable domain, with the rest looked up from reference TRBV7-3 and TRBJ2-2, is GAGVSQTPSNKVTEKGKYVELRCDPISGHTALYWYRQSLGQGPEFLIYFQGTGAADDSGLPNDRFFAVRPEGSVSTLKIQRTERGDSAVYLCASSSSGNTGELFFGEGSRLTVL.

This clone was picked up a small number of times. The V gene is TRBV7-9, the J gene TRBJ2-7; no definite D call. Germline lookup yields CDR1 SEHNR and CDR2 FQNEAQ (reference sequence). With 8 bases removed from V and 3 bases from J, the gap between germline ends came to 8 bases. This CDR3 has 11 residues. CDR3 region: CASGPNYEQYF. For the CDR3, the DNA is TGTGCCAGCGGGCCCAACTACGAGCAGTACTTC.

This clone came up a few times. This chain connects TRBV7-2 to TRBJ1-3; D is ambiguous. Germline CDR1 reads SGHTA; CDR2 reads FQGNSA. V lost 1 base to trimming and J lost 0 bases, with 10 bases between them. There are 16 residues in the CDR3. Here the CDR3 DNA reads TGTGCCAGCAGCTTAGAAGGAGGTCTCTCTGGAAACACCATATATTTT. Amino acids: CASSLEGGLSGNTIYF.

This clone was recorded a few times. This chain joins TRBV7-2 and TRBJ2-1; D is possibly TRBD2 (5 bases). This CDR3 is 12 amino acids long. Germline lookup yields CDR1 SGHTA and CDR2 FQGNSA. The V and J ends lost 5 bases and 10 bases respectively, with 12 bases between them. The CDR3 region has the DNA TGTGCCAGCAGCCAGGACTTGGGCGAGCAGTTCTTC. It specifies CASSQDLGEQFF.

This clone was detected only a few times. The V call is TRBV7-2, the J call TRBJ2-1; TRBD2 matches at 8 bases. V lost 8 bases, J lost 10 bases, and 7 bases stayed unmatched. In germline, CDR1 is SGHTA, CDR2 FQGNSA. The length of the CDR3 is 12 residues. The CDR3 sequence: CASQREWLEQFF. The DNA of the CDR3 is TGTGCCAGCCAGCGGGAGTGGTTGGAGCAGTTCTTC.

This clone appeared a few times. DNA of the CDR3: TGCGCCAGCAGTCAACTAGCGCCTATCACGGGGGCCCAGTACTTC. This encodes CASSQLAPITGAQYF. The chain links TRBV23-1 to TRBJ2-5; TRBD2 is a possible D gene (6 bases). TRBV23-1 falls under the ORF class, with uncertain function. This CDR3 is 15 amino acids long. V was shortened by 2 bases and J by 9 bases, with 19 bases between the two germline ends.

Here the CDR3 DNA reads TGTGCCAGCAGTGATTTAACTGCCTACTACTACGAGCAGTACTTC. Its translation: CASSDLTAYYYEQYF. The chain recombines TRBV25-1 with TRBJ2-7; D not certain. From germline, CDR1 is MGHDK and CDR2 SYGVNS. With 3 bases removed from V and 3 bases from J, the gap between germline ends came to 15 bases. This CDR3 is 15 amino acids long.

This clone showed up just a few times. The rearrangement links TRBV5-1 to TRBJ1-2, with 8 bases fitting TRBD1. Germline lookup yields CDR1 SGHRS and CDR2 YFSETQ. After removal of 5 bases from V and 3 bases from J, the junction contained 9 bases not matched to a gene. The CDR3 loop spans 15 amino acids. The chain's CDR3 is CASSYAQTGDYGYTF. The CDR3 bases are TGCGCCAGCAGTTACGCACAGACAGGGGACTATGGCTACACCTTC.

A word on this clone: Other nucleotide sequences from this sample produce the same CDR3. The chain recombines TRBV19 with TRBJ2-3; 7 nucleotides align to TRBD1. The CDR3 consists of 14 residues. Losses at the gene ends were 7 bases for V and 1 base for J; bases not matched to a gene: 5. Per germline, CDR1 LNHDA and CDR2 SQIVND (reference sequence). This chain's CDR3 is CASTPDRRTDTQYF. The CDR3 DNA reads as TGTGCCAGTACCCCGGACAGGCGCACAGATACGCAGTATTTT.

This clone was observed a handful of times. The rearrangement links TRBV2 to TRBJ2-5, with D possibly being TRBD2 (5 bases). The CDR3 is 15 residues long. Trimming left V 4 bases short and J 5 bases short, with 17 bases between. Germline lookup yields CDR1 SNHLY and CDR2 FYNNEI. The chain's CDR3 is CASSVRANLGETQYF. In nucleotides, the CDR3 is TGTGCCAGCAGTGTGAGGGCGAACCTCGGGGAGACCCAGTACTTC. Based on the CDR3 plus reference TRBV2 and TRBJ2-5, the full variable domain is EPEVTQTPSHQVTQMGQEVILRCVPISNHLYFYWYRQILGQKVEFLVSFYNNEISEKSEIFDDQFSVERPDGSNFTLKIRSTKLEDSAMYFCASSVRANLGETQYFGPGTRLLVL.

The sample holds a few counts of this clone. This chain uses TRBV18 with TRBJ1-2, with D hard to call. CDR3 size: 14 residues. From germline, CDR1 is KGHSH and CDR2 LQKENI. V was cut by 2 bases and J by 5 bases, with 12 bases left in between. The CDR3 DNA is TGTGCCAGCTCACCAAGGCAGGAGGCTTATGGCTACACCTTC. It specifies CASSPRQEAYGYTF.

The chain recombines TRBV6-5 with TRBJ1-5, with a weak D call TRBD1 (6 bases). CDR3 length equals 13 residues. The germline CDR1 and CDR2 sequences are MNHEY and SVGAGI. Trimming shortened V by 10 bases and J by 3 bases, and 13 bases separated the two germline ends. The CDR3, as DNA: TGTGCCACCGCCGGACAGTACAATCAGCCCCAGCATTTT. The encoded protein is CATAGQYNQPQHF.

This clone was observed a handful of times. The rearrangement joins TRBV2 to TRBJ2-5, with 10 nucleotides matching TRBD1. The V and J ends lost 7 bases and 6 bases, in that order; junction bases with no gene match: 5. The CDR3 runs 13 residues. Germline V gene data show CDR1 as SNHLY and CDR2 as FYNNEI. In DNA form, the CDR3 reads TGTGCCAGCATCCGGGACAGGGGTCAGACCCAGTACTTC. Translating it yields CASIRDRGQTQYF. Full variable domain (remainder filled in from reference TRBV2 and TRBJ2-5): EPEVTQTPSHQVTQMGQEVILRCVPISNHLYFYWYRQILGQKVEFLVSFYNNEISEKSEIFDDQFSVERPDGSNFTLKIRSTKLEDSAMYFCASIRDRGQTQYFGPGTRLLVL.

This clone was seen a handful of times. The chain uses TRBV4-1 and TRBJ2-6, with a weak D call TRBD2 (6 bases). The CDR3 runs 16 residues. Germline V gives CDR1 MGHRA, CDR2 YSYEKL. Trimming pared 0 bases from V and 2 bases from J, leaving 8 bases between. Here the CDR3 DNA reads TGCGCCAGCAGCCAAGATCCGGGGGCTGGGGCCAACGTCCTGACTTTC. The encoded protein is CASSQDPGAGANVLTF.